This section outlines one TCR beta chain sequence together with its context. As handled by the study authors: Amplification with reference gene primers provided the estimates of nucleated cell counts. Libraries were prepared by immunoSEQ multiplex PCR; TCRdb keeps only in-frame clonotypes and omits some of them. That table furnishes V, J and clone size, whereas the DNA furnished D and trimming. The sample holds approximately 67,000 clones; roughly nine tenths are singletons and the top ten take 6% to 8%. V lost 7 bases, J lost 6 bases, and 7 bases stayed unmatched. Germline CDR1 and CDR2: MNHEY and SVGAGI. This CDR3 region has 13 residues. This specimen belongs to a study of blood T cell repertoires in COVID-19. Study at large: From T cells, B-cell-depleted T cells, or PBMCs came the material, which was cDNA or gDNA.

Sequenced: peripheral blood. This sequence originates from a human donor in a cohort sampled during active COVID-19. This sequence joins TRBV6-5 and TRBJ1-2; 8 bases are shared with TRBD1. CDR3: CASKRQGADGYTF. The CDR3 nucleotides are TGTGCCAGCAAGAGGCAGGGGGCGGATGGCTACACCTTC.